This TCR beta chain was recorded in a study of CD8 T cells in Susac syndrome. Study context: Of the sequenced Susac syndrome patients, more than five had active disease and eight or nine were in remission.

Reverse transcription of roughly 0.5 to 1 ug RNA was carried out with random hexamers. The amplification used immunoSEQ multiplex PCR on TCR beta CDR3; it spanned 54 Vbeta and 13 Jbeta. TCRdb ran MiXCR on the immunoSEQ multiplex PCR reads and lists one entry per CDR3 protein. The table lists about 200,000 distinct CDR3 sequences, 75% to 95% of them singletons. The TEMRA cells underwent FACS enrichment, while the CD8+ and CD4+ T cells underwent negative isolation. Worth noting for this clonotype: The germline gene is not matched at one end of the junction; a read error may be the cause.

CDR3 length: 13 amino acids. Per germline, CDR1 LGHDT and CDR2 YNNKEL (reference sequence). The clonotype comes from a human donor with Susac syndrome. This chain connects TRBV3-1 to TRBJ2-7, with 8 bases identical to TRBD1. Sequencing used CD4+ T cells from PBMCs. The DNA for the CDR3 is TGCGCCAGCAGCCAAGACAGGGGTTACGAGCAGTACTTC. The encoded protein is CASSQDRGYEQYF.